The present TCR beta chain was sequenced within a study of neoadjuvant anti-PD-1 for oral cavity cancer. Study overall: Around day 43, patients without progression received a fourth nivolumab dose before surgery.

Assay used: immunoSEQ multiplex PCR; TCRdb lists only in-frame clones, some missing. The sample lists 9,000 to 10,000 clones; roughly 67% were seen once. Findings of the study overall: Post-nivolumab, blood T cell clonality was significantly elevated in non-responders. Each response group had just three patients in TCR analyses.

The time point is: after neoadjuvant nivolumab, at surgical resection. Unmatched junction bases numbered 4, after V lost 1 base and J lost 8 bases. The germline CDR1 and CDR2 sequences are MNHEY and SMNVEV (reference sequence). The CDR3 sequence is 13 residues long. Comments on this clone: What it binds is not known.

The sequence was obtained from a person between 40 and 80 years old with oral cavity squamous cell carcinoma. The specimen was PBMCs, collected after nivolumab (anti-PD-1) treatment. The V call is TRBV27, the J call TRBJ1-1; TRBD1 matches at 7 bases. The CDR3 nucleotides read TGTGCCAGCAGTTTATTCAACAGGGGCGAAGCTTTCTTT. Amino acid sequence: CASSLFNRGEAFF.